This T cell receptor (beta chain) was retrieved from a study of T cells after somatic rescue of genetic block. TCRdb's table, derived via immunoSEQ multiplex PCR, lists solely in-frame clones and lacks some. The table shows roughly 120,000 clones, with 90% to 95% occurring only once. Sequencing used peripheral blood mononuclear cells (PBMCs). This TCR came from a woman younger than 35.

CDR3 sequence (DNA): TGCAGCGTCGGGGACAGGAGGGAGACCCAGTACTTC. Its protein is CSVGDRRETQYF. The chain is built from TRBV29-1 and TRBJ2-5; TRBD1 matches 8 bases. The trim removed 6 bases at V and 5 bases at J, leaving 5 bases unmatched. Germline CDR1 SQVTM, CDR2 ANQGSEA. This CDR3 has 12 residues.